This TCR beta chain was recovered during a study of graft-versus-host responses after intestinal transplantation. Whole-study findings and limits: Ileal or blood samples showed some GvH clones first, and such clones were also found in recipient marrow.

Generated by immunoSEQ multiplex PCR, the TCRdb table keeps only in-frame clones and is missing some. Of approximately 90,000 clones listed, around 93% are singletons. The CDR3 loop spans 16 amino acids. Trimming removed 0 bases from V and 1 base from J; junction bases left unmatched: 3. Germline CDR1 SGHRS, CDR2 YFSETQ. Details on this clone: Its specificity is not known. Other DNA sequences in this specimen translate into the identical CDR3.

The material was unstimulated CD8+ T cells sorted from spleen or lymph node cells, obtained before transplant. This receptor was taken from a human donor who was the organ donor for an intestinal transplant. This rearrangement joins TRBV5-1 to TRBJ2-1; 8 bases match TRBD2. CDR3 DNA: TGCGCCAGCAGCTTGGCTCGCGGGGGGTCCTACAATGAGCAGTTCTTC. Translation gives CASSLARGGSYNEQFF.